This entry is about one T cell receptor (beta chain). Antigen specificity is unknown. Distinct nucleotide sequences in the sample also encode this CDR3. This CDR3 has 15 residues. Per the germline V gene, CDR1 is SEHNR and CDR2 is FQNEAQ (reference sequence). The junction had 5 bases not matched to a gene; V was cut back by 5 bases and J by 4 bases. This sample stems from a study of cytomegalovirus exposure and HLA in healthy donors. Study conclusions and caveats: Overall, some 160 TCR beta chains were annotated as cytomegalovirus-associated. Most TCRs appeared rarely, but some public TCRs recurred in many donors.

TCRdb keeps only in-frame clones here, not all; method: immunoSEQ multiplex PCR. The sample has about 250,000 clones, more than 85% seen once; the top ten hold more than 10%. The sequence came from a man aged 18 to 29 in good health and CMV-seropositive. Sequencing used PBMCs. The gene calls are TRBV7-9 and TRBJ2-1; 10 bases fit TRBD2. The CDR3 DNA sequence: TGTGCCAGCAGCGGAGGGACTAGCGTGTACAATGAGCAGTTCTTC. Its protein is CASSGGTSVYNEQFF. Complete variable domain (other parts from reference TRBV7-9 and TRBJ2-1): DTGVSQNPRHKITKRGQNVTFRCDPISEHNRLYWYRQTLGQGPEFLTYFQNEAQLEKSRLLSDRFSAERPKGSFSTLEIQRTEQGDSAMYLCASSGGTSVYNEQFFGPGTRLTVL.